This T cell receptor (beta chain) was documented in a study of identical twins. The cDNA had a unique molecular identifier and a template-switch universal primer site. Each CDR3 protein is one row after TCRdb ran MiXCR on the 5' RACE reads. The sample records hundreds of thousands of distinct CDR3 sequences, around 20% being singletons. The sample holds a few counts of this clonotype. Its matching antigen is unknown. Study-wide results and limits: Cord blood beta clonotypes present at high abundance carried fewer insertions; no such pattern appeared in memory repertoires. Invariant MAIT and iNKT cells may have partly biased zero-insertion analyses.

Germline V gene sequence: CDR1 WSHSY, CDR2 SAAADI. V was cut by 7 bases and J by 5 bases, with 12 bases left in between. The CDR3 totals 12 residues. In addition, the sample was reused for a study of yellow fever vaccine responses in identical twins. This second report adds: It has been reported that, in twins, the vaccine T cell response seemed partly convergent and partly personalized.

This sequence originates from a woman aged 18-29 years in good health. The rearrangement links TRBV10-2 to TRBJ2-7; D may match TRBD1 or TRBD2 (6 bases each). The sequenced sample consisted of CD4+ T cells sorted from blood. CDR3 sequence reads: CASNRGGHEQYF. The CDR3 nucleotides are TGCGCCAGCAATCGTGGGGGGCACGAGCAGTACTTC.